The source of this T cell receptor (beta chain) is a study of CD8 T cells in Susac syndrome. RNA was extracted with the RNeasy kit, and a quantity of roughly 0.45 to 1 ug was reverse transcribed using random hexamers. An immunoSEQ multiplex PCR amplified TCR beta CDR3 over 54 Vbeta and 13 Jbeta. A single record per CDR3 protein comes from TCRdb applying MiXCR to the immunoSEQ multiplex PCR reads. This sample carries some 300,000 distinct CDR3 sequences, approximately 84% of them seen once, and the ten largest clones take about 0.11%. CDR1 is LNHDA, CDR2 SQIVND, per germline (reference sequence). After removal of 5 bases from V and 5 bases from J, the junction contained 10 bases not matched to a gene. This CDR3 comprises 16 residues. Sequencing targeted TCR beta in blood CD8+ and CD4+ T cells. The multiple sclerosis control group consisted of treatment-naive patients whose relapsing-remitting disease, which was either stable or active, fulfilled revised McDonald criteria. TEMRA cells were enriched by FACS, while CD8+ and CD4+ T cells were obtained through a negative isolation that was performed magnetically.

The source material was CD8+ T cells from PBMCs. The chain links TRBV19 to TRBJ1-5; 9 bases line up with TRBD1. The sequence was obtained from a human donor with multiple sclerosis. CDR3 protein: CASSARPDRGDQPQHF. The CDR3 DNA is TGTGCCAGTAGTGCACGACCGGACAGGGGCGATCAGCCCCAGCATTTT.